A single sample is the source of the 31 T cell receptor beta chains below, sequenced in a study of blood T cell repertoires in COVID-19. Produced via immunoSEQ multiplex PCR; TCRdb's table is partial and in-frame only. The sample yields under 250,000 clones, approximately 84% seen once. The sequencing sample was made of peripheral blood. The receptor source for this set is a man aged 45 to 65 with acute or convalescent COVID-19.

Here the CDR3 reads CASRRTGTGELFF. As DNA, the CDR3 is TGTGCCAGCCGTCGCACGGGCACCGGGGAGCTGTTTTTT. The V call is TRBV19, the J call TRBJ2-2; D ambiguous. The CDR3 is 13 amino acids. Germline CDR1 is LNHDA and CDR2 is SQIVND (reference sequence). V lost 9 bases and J lost 4, with 12 bases in between.

This chain uses TRBV7-3 with TRBJ2-2; 11 bases are a match to TRBD1. The germline V gene has CDR1 SGHTA and CDR2 FQGTGA. This CDR3 has 17 amino acids. With 4 bases clipped from V and 4 bases from J, the junction kept 8 bases outside the gene matches. CDR3 sequence: CASSSGPGTGGTGELFF. The CDR3 coding sequence is TGTGCCAGCAGCTCAGGACCCGGGACAGGGGGCACCGGGGAGCTGTTTTTT. The entire variable domain, with the rest obtained from reference TRBV7-3 and TRBJ2-2, is as follows: GAGVSQTPSNKVTEKGKYVELRCDPISGHTALYWYRQSLGQGPEFLIYFQGTGAADDSGLPNDRFFAVRPEGSVSTLKIQRTERGDSAVYLCASSSGPGTGGTGELFFGEGSRLTVL.

The genes are TRBV5-1 and TRBJ1-1; possibly TRBD1 for D (6 bases). The CDR3 consists of 14 residues. The germline V gene encodes CDR1 SGHRS and CDR2 YFSETQ. V lost 4 bases and J lost 7, with 17 bases in between. CDR3 in DNA: TGCGCCAGCAGCCCACCCCGACAGGCTAATGAAGCTTTCTTT. Translating gives CASSPPRQANEAFF.

The chain is built from TRBV4-1 and TRBJ2-3; TRBD2 might be the D (6 bases). The CDR3 has 17 residues. V lost 2 bases and J lost 3, with 18 bases in between. Germline V gene lookup returns CDR1 MGHRA and CDR2 YSYEKL. In nucleotides, the CDR3 is TGCGCCAGCAGCCAAAAAAAGGGGCAAGGGAGGACAGATACGCAGTATTTT. This encodes CASSQKKGQGRTDTQYF.

This clone was counted at least ten times. The chain uses TRBV30 and TRBJ1-2; tentative D call: TRBD1 (6 bases). The germline CDR1 and CDR2 sequences are GTSNPN and SVGIG (reference sequence). This CDR3 comprises 12 residues. The germline V and J ends were trimmed by 4 bases and 6 bases, with 12 bases remaining between them. CDR3 loop: CAWIGGADGYTF. CDR3 bases: TGTGCCTGGATCGGGGGGGCAGATGGCTACACCTTC.

The chain links TRBV9 to TRBJ2-5; 12 nucleotides agree with TRBD2. Germline V gives CDR1 SGDLS, CDR2 YYNGEE. This CDR3 has 15 residues. V was clipped by 4 bases and J by 2 bases; unmatched bases: 3. CDR3 in DNA: TGTGCCAGCAGCAGAACTAGCGGGGGGCAAGAGACCCAGTACTTC. Translating gives CASSRTSGGQETQYF.

This chain connects TRBV2 to TRBJ2-6; TRBD1 matches at 7 bases. CDR1 and CDR2 (germline): SNHLY, FYNNEI. J was trimmed by 0 bases and V by 4 bases; bases with no gene match: 15. This CDR3 has 20 residues. CDR3 sequence reads: CASSAPLAGTESSGANVLTF. The CDR3 nucleotides are TGTGCCAGCAGTGCCCCCCTTGCCGGGACAGAAAGCTCTGGGGCCAACGTCCTGACTTTC.

The rearrangement joins TRBV18 to TRBJ2-1, with 12 bases matching TRBD2. J gave up 8 bases and V 6 bases, and 8 bases lay outside the gene matches. CDR3 length equals 15 residues. CDR1 KGHSH and CDR2 LQKENI come from the germline V gene. DNA for the CDR3: TGTGCCAGCTCGCCTAGCGGGGGGGCCATAGATGAGCAGTTCTTC. Protein product: CASSPSGGAIDEQFF.

The chain uses TRBV30 and TRBJ1-2; D gene unclear. V was shortened by 0 bases and J by 10 bases, with 9 bases between the two germline ends. CDR1 and CDR2 (germline): GTSNPN, SVGIG (reference sequence). The CDR3 contains 11 residues. CDR3 in DNA: TGTGCCTGGAGTGTAGCCCCAATCTACACCTTC. Translating gives CAWSVAPIYTF. The full variable domain, with the rest looked up from reference TRBV30 and TRBJ1-2, is SQTIHQWPATLVQPVGSPLSLECTVEGTSNPNLYWYRQAAGRGLQLLFYSVGIGQISSEVPQNLSASRPQDRQFILSSKKLLLSDSGFYLCAWSVAPIYTFGSGTRLTVV.

This clone was detected only a few times. The chain combines TRBV27 with TRBJ1-2; TRBD1 agrees at 8 bases. The J segment lost 0 bases and the V segment lost 1 base, leaving 4 bases of the junction unmatched. The CDR3 has 16 residues. CDR1 MNHEY and CDR2 SMNVEV come from the germline V gene (reference sequence). The CDR3 DNA follows: TGTGCCAGCAGTTTATGGGGGACAGGTTCTAACTATGGCTACACCTTC. This sequence encodes CASSLWGTGSNYGYTF.

The V and J genes are TRBV18 and TRBJ2-2; TRBD2 aligns across 9 bases. In germline, CDR1 is KGHSH, CDR2 LQKENI. J was trimmed by 2 bases and V by 1 base; bases with no gene match: 8. The CDR3 is 18 residues long. CDR3 DNA sequence: TGTGCCAGCTCACCACAATACGCAGCGGGGGGAAACACCGGGGAGCTGTTTTTT. Residues: CASSPQYAAGGNTGELFF.

This clone was detected once. This chain connects TRBV4-1 to TRBJ2-5; TRBD2 aligns across 9 bases. From germline, CDR1 is MGHRA and CDR2 YSYEKL. The CDR3 spans 14 residues. V lost 5 bases, J lost 4 bases, and 5 bases stayed unmatched. CDR3 sequence (DNA): TGCGCCAGCAGCTCTACTAGCGGGTTAGAGACCCAGTACTTC. It translates to CASSSTSGLETQYF.

The chain employs TRBV18 and TRBJ2-5; TRBD1 might be the D (5 bases). V lost 3 bases, J lost 0 bases, and 5 bases lay in between. The CDR3 extends over 13 amino acids. Germline assignment: CDR1 KGHSH and CDR2 LQKENI. The CDR3 DNA sequence: TGTGCCAGCTCACCGACAGACCAAGAGACCCAGTACTTC. Its translation is CASSPTDQETQYF.

This chain uses TRBV6-5 with TRBJ1-1, with D perhaps matching TRBD1 (6 bases). The CDR3 is 12 amino acids. The V end lost 6 bases, the J end lost 10 bases, and 15 bases lay between the germline ends. CDR1 is MNHEY, CDR2 SVGAGI, per germline. CDR3 DNA sequence: TGTGCCAGCAGGAACAACAGGGACGTAGCTTTCTTT. It yields the protein CASRNNRDVAFF.

The V gene is TRBV30, the J gene TRBJ1-4; 8 nucleotides line up with TRBD1. The CDR3 runs to 14 residues. V lost 0 bases and J lost 8; bases outside the gene matches: 5. CDR1 is GTSNPN, CDR2 SVGIG, per germline (reference sequence). CDR3 DNA: TGTGCCTGGAGTGTTGGGACAGGAAGAGAAAAACTGTTTTTT. It translates to CAWSVGTGREKLFF.

The J gene is TRBJ2-3, the V gene TRBV5-1; 9 bases align to TRBD1. Germline assignment: CDR1 SGHRS and CDR2 YFSETQ. V lost 7 bases, J lost 1 base, and 10 bases stayed unmatched. This CDR3 is built from 16 residues. Here the CDR3 DNA reads TGCGCCAGCTGCCCTGGGAGGACAGGGGGCACAGATACGCAGTATTTT. Amino acid sequence: CASCPGRTGGTDTQYF.

The chain uses TRBV19 and TRBJ2-1; 7 positions agree with TRBD2. J lost 2 bases, V lost 4 bases, and 2 bases had no gene match. Germline V gene data show CDR1 as LNHDA and CDR2 as SQIVND (reference sequence). This CDR3 has 14 amino acids. CDR3 DNA: TGTGCCAGTAGTAGCGGGAGACCCTACAATGAGCAGTTCTTC. Translating it yields CASSSGRPYNEQFF. The variable domain in full, with the rest retrieved from reference TRBV19 and TRBJ2-1, is DGGITQSPKYLFRKEGQNVTLSCEQNLNHDAMYWYRQDPGQGLRLIYYSQIVNDFQKGDIAEGYSVSREKKESFPLTVTSAQKNPTAFYLCASSSGRPYNEQFFGPGTRLTVL.

In its sample, this clone was seen a few times. This rearrangement joins TRBV18 to TRBJ2-2; 7 bases are a match to TRBD2. Germline V gene data show CDR1 as KGHSH and CDR2 as LQKENI. This CDR3 is built from 17 residues. V was pared by 3 bases and J by 1 base, with 8 bases of the junction left unmatched. CDR3 region: CASSPLDLAVNTGELFF. As DNA, the CDR3 is TGTGCCAGCTCACCCCTGGATCTAGCGGTGAACACCGGGGAGCTGTTTTTT.

In this sample, this clone turned up once. The chain carries TRBV14 and TRBJ2-2; D ambiguous. CDR3 length equals 13 residues. V was clipped by 6 bases and J by 6 bases, with 11 bases between them. The V gene's germline CDR1 is SGHDN and CDR2 FVKESK. The CDR3 nucleotides read TGTGCCAGCAGACGAAACAGTGCCGGGGAGCTGTTTTTT. Translation: CASRRNSAGELFF. The full variable domain, completed using reference TRBV14 and TRBJ2-2, is EAGVTQFPSHSVIEKGQTVTLRCDPISGHDNLYWYRRVMGKEIKFLLHFVKESKQDESGMPNNRFLAERTGGTYSTLKVQPAELEDSGVYFCASRRNSAGELFFGEGSRLTVL.

The rearrangement joins TRBV10-1 to TRBJ1-1; no clear D gene. The CDR3 covers 17 residues. Trimming removed 3 bases from V and 7 bases from J, with 24 bases in between. Germline CDR1 is WNHNN and CDR2 is SYGVQD (reference sequence). CDR3 nucleotide sequence: TGCGCCAGCAGTGATTACCGATTTGGCGGGGTCCCCGGTGAAGCTTTCTTT. Translating gives CASSDYRFGGVPGEAFF.

The J gene is TRBJ2-7, the V gene TRBV2; 10 nucleotides line up with TRBD2. J gave up 4 bases and V 6 bases, and 6 bases lay outside the gene matches. The CDR3 sequence is 14 residues long. Germline loops: CDR1 SNHLY, CDR2 FYNNEI. CDR3 DNA: TGTGCCAGCAGCGCCGGGACTAGCGTGTACGAGCAGTACTTC. Translating gives CASSAGTSVYEQYF.

This sequence joins TRBV7-9 and TRBJ1-4, with unresolved D. Germline V gene data show CDR1 as SEHNR and CDR2 as FQNEAQ (reference sequence). The CDR3 has 12 residues. V was cut by 4 bases and J by 8 bases, with 8 bases left in between. This chain's CDR3 is CASSSNWEKLFF. The CDR3 DNA follows: TGTGCCAGCAGCTCTAACTGGGAAAAACTGTTTTTT.

DNA of the CDR3: TGCGCCAGCAGTGAGGAGATTGGGACAGACCAAGAGACCCAGTACTTC. This translates into CASSEEIGTDQETQYF. The V call is TRBV10-1, the J call TRBJ2-5, with TRBD1 identical over 7 bases. J lost 0 bases, V lost 2 bases, and 6 bases had no gene match. Germline V lookup: CDR1 WNHNN, CDR2 SYGVQD (reference sequence). This CDR3 contains 16 residues.

The gene calls are TRBV6-6 and TRBJ1-1; 7 bases are shared with TRBD1. This CDR3 has 15 residues. The V gene's germline CDR1 is MNHNY and CDR2 SVGAGI (reference sequence). After removal of 5 bases from V and 5 bases from J, the junction contained 11 bases not matched to a gene. The CDR3 protein is CASSIHRTGETEAFF. The CDR3 region has the DNA TGTGCCAGCAGTATTCATCGAACAGGGGAAACTGAAGCTTTCTTT.

The genes are TRBV6-5 and TRBJ1-5; the match to TRBD1 covers 7 bases. CDR3 length: 15 amino acids. The V gene's germline CDR1 is MNHEY and CDR2 SVGAGI. J gave up 0 bases and V 6 bases, and 5 bases lay outside the gene matches. In DNA form, the CDR3 reads TGTGCCAGCAGGTGGGACAGTTATAGCAATCAGCCCCAGCATTTT. Its translation: CASRWDSYSNQPQHF.

The chain carries TRBV6-5 and TRBJ1-6, with TRBD1 matching over 7 bases. The CDR3 has 15 amino acids. In germline, CDR1 is MNHEY, CDR2 SVGAGI. The trim removed 6 bases at V and 0 bases at J, leaving 2 bases unmatched. The CDR3: CASRTGSSYNSPLHF. CDR3 bases: TGTGCCAGCAGGACAGGGAGCTCCTATAATTCACCCCTCCACTTT.

The gene calls are TRBV10-1 and TRBJ2-1; 10 bases map to TRBD1. This CDR3 has 15 residues. V gave up 9 bases and J gave up 7 bases; unmatched junction bases: 12. Germline CDR1 and CDR2: WNHNN and SYGVQD (reference sequence). The chain's CDR3 is CASGRPGQGLNEQFF. The CDR3 DNA follows: TGCGCCAGTGGGCGGCCGGGACAGGGGTTGAATGAGCAGTTCTTC.

The V and J genes are TRBV6-6 and TRBJ1-5, with 9 bases lining up with TRBD1. CDR1 MNHNY and CDR2 SVGAGI come from the germline V gene (reference sequence). The CDR3 spans 16 residues. V lost 6 bases to trimming and J lost 0 bases; unmatched junction nucleotides: 6. As DNA, the CDR3 is TGTGCCAGCAGCCACAGGGACAGGGTTAGCAATCAGCCCCAGCATTTT. It translates to CASSHRDRVSNQPQHF.

This chain joins TRBV28 and TRBJ1-2, with unresolved D. CDR1 MDHEN and CDR2 SYDVKM come from the germline V gene. The CDR3 runs 16 residues. The V and J ends lost 3 bases and 4 bases respectively, with 18 bases between them. This chain's CDR3 is CASSLSLAETGYGYTF. CDR3 bases: TGTGCCAGCAGTTTGTCCTTGGCGGAGACGGGCTATGGCTACACCTTC.

The chain recombines TRBV27 with TRBJ2-7; TRBD1 matches at 11 bases. The CDR3 contains 14 residues. The germline gives CDR1 MNHEY, CDR2 SMNVEV (reference sequence). V lost 3 bases and J lost 6; bases outside the gene matches: 4. The CDR3 loop reads CASSFGQGASEQYF. As DNA, the CDR3 is TGTGCCAGCAGTTTCGGACAGGGGGCCTCCGAGCAGTACTTC.

The sample holds a few counts of this clone. The V and J genes are TRBV29-1 and TRBJ2-7; D is perhaps TRBD1 (6 bases). Trimming shortened V by 7 bases and J by 3 bases, and 13 bases separated the two germline ends. This CDR3 is built from 12 residues. Germline V CDR1 and CDR2: SQVTM, ANQGSEA. The CDR3 coding sequence is TGCAGCGCCCAACCGACAGGCTACGAGCAGTACTTC. It encodes CSAQPTGYEQYF.